The rows below give T cell receptor beta chains drawn from one sample of a study of cytotoxic CD8 clonotypes in ibrutinib-treated CLL. Assay: immunoSEQ multiplex PCR; the TCRdb copy retains only in-frame clones and omits some. The sample carries 330,000 or so clones, over 55% recorded once. Sample: PBMCs, taken after 36 months of ibrutinib treatment. The receptors shown here come from a human donor with chronic lymphocytic leukemia. Each CDR3 is given without its conserved first and last residue. Clone size is stated in some rows and not others, as once, few, many or a class when expanded.

v_gene,abundance,CDR3aa
TRBV15,.,ATSRDDRWEVPTAYEQY
TRBV2,.,ASSQTRQGYSYEQY
TRBV18,.,ASSKVATDTQY
TRBV7-9,.,ASSLGELNGYT
TRBV4-2,.,ASSQRGGRQETQY
TRBV7-6,.,ASSQTARSPLH
TRBV18,once,ASSPGQGAYYEQY
TRBV7-8,.,ASSSDPWGQWNGYT
TRBV5-4,.,ASSLGGFGTIQEAQY
TRBV4-1,few,ASSQVLAETYEQY
TRBV6-1,once,ASSEDWGDKGNQPQH
TRBV2,.,ASSDDRGLGSPLH
TRBV19,.,ASSIRGQGQNQPQH
TRBV5-1,few,ASSLGDTSPYEQY
TRBV7-2,.,ASSLTGTSGVRSGQF
TRBV9,.,ASSVKGGRQETQY
TRBV18,.,ASSPDRMAAYYGYT